This passage covers 27 T cell receptor beta chains from one sample sequenced in a study of T cell clonality in common variable immunodeficiency. Only in-frame clones appear in the TCRdb table, and some are missing; sequencing was by immunoSEQ multiplex PCR. The sample holds under 40,000 clones, and no clone turns up only once. Sequencing was done on a sample of peripheral blood mononuclear cells. Receptor source: a person between 18 and 75 years old in good health.

In its sample, this clone was seen many times. The CDR3 sequence is CSGQINTDTQYF. The CDR3 DNA, read in part, is TGCAGCGGACAGATTAACACAGATACG. This chain links TRBV29-1 with TRBJ2-3, with a weak D call TRBD1 (5 bases). The read stops 3 residues short of the end of the CDR3; the missing end is completed from the germline J gene. Trimming cost V 7 bases and J 2 bases, with 10 bases left between them. Germline assignment: CDR1 SQVTM and CDR2 ANQGSEA. There are 12 residues in the CDR3.

Many counts were recorded for this clone. The CDR3 DNA, read in part, is TGCAGTGCCAGGACTAGCGGGAGACGTGAGACC. Protein: CSARTSGRRET. The full CDR3 is CSARTSGRRETQYF. The chain combines TRBV20-1 with TRBJ2-5, with 13 bases matching TRBD2. The read gets to within 3 residues of the CDR3 end, and the germline J gene fills in the rest. This CDR3 has 14 residues. J lost 5 bases, V lost 6 bases, and 6 bases had no gene match. Germline assignment: CDR1 DFQATT and CDR2 SNEGSKA (reference sequence).

In its sample, this clone was seen many times. The read terminates 3 residues ahead of where the CDR3 ends, so the germline J gene completes it. The chain is built from TRBV6-1 and TRBJ1-1; tentatively, D is TRBD1 (6 bases). Germline V gives CDR1 MNHNS, CDR2 SASEGT. This CDR3 has 13 amino acids. V dropped 3 bases and J dropped 3 bases, with 8 bases sitting between them. CDR3 DNA (partial): TGTGCCAGCAGTGACAGGGGTGACACTGAA. Residues: CASSDRGDTE. The full CDR3 reads CASSDRGDTEAFF.

The table lists this clone with many counts. With the read ending 3 residues before the CDR3 end, the germline J gene is used to fill in that end. This sequence joins TRBV20-1 and TRBJ2-3; 10 bases are shared with TRBD2. The junction had 5 bases not matched to a gene; V was cut back by 2 bases and J by 6 bases. Germline V gene sequence: CDR1 DFQATT, CDR2 SNEGSKA (reference sequence). The CDR3 extends over 14 amino acids. The CDR3 spells CSARPGTSVDTQYF. The CDR3 DNA, read in part, is TGCAGTGCTAGACCGGGGACTAGCGTGGATACG.

In this sample, this clone turned up many times. The read stops 3 residues short of the end of the CDR3; the missing end is completed from the germline J gene. The chain recombines TRBV6-4 with TRBJ2-1; TRBD2 aligns across 8 bases. This CDR3 is 15 amino acids long. The trim removed 6 bases at V and 2 bases at J, leaving 6 bases unmatched. Germline CDR1 and CDR2: MRHNA and SNTAGT. The CDR3 loop is CASSEGLVTYNEQFF. The covered CDR3 bases are TGTGCCAGCAGCGAGGGACTAGTCACCTACAATGAG.

This clone was found many times. The read halts 3 residues ahead of the CDR3 end, with the missing end drawn from the germline J gene. The chain couples TRBV20-1 to TRBJ2-3; 10 bases map to TRBD1. This CDR3 is built from 16 residues. The V and J ends lost 1 base and 0 bases, in that order; junction bases with no gene match: 4. CDR1 is DFQATT and CDR2 is SNEGSKA in the germline V gene (reference sequence). CDR3 sequence reads: CSARGGDRGSTDTQYF. CDR3 DNA, as far as it was read: TGCAGTGCTAGAGGGGGGGACAGGGGTAGCACAGATACG.

This clone was detected many times. The CDR3 end lies 3 residues beyond the end of the read and is filled in from the germline J gene. J is TRBJ1-6 and V is TRBV5-1; TRBD1 might be the D (5 bases). CDR1 is SGHRS, CDR2 YFSETQ, per germline. The length of the CDR3 is 15 residues. V lost 0 bases to trimming and J lost 10 bases, with 14 bases between them. The DNA read from the CDR3 is TGCGCCAGCAGCTTGGCCGGGGGAGGGAGGTCACCC. Translation: CASSLAGGGRSP. The CDR3 reads in full as CASSLAGGGRSPLHF.

There are many counts of this clone. The sequence runs out 3 residues before the end of the CDR3; the remainder is reconstructed from the germline J gene. The chain carries TRBV7-2 and TRBJ2-4, with 8 bases fitting TRBD2. The V gene end was trimmed by 5 bases and the J gene end by 9 bases; junction bases not matched to a gene: 12. Looked up from germline, CDR1 is SGHTA and CDR2 is FQGNSA. CDR3 length equals 15 residues. The CDR3: CASSLGLARGGIQYF. The DNA read from the CDR3 is TGTGCCAGCAGCCTCGGACTAGCTCGGGGCGGCATT.

This clone was recorded at least ten times. CDR3 amino acids: CASSPPASTDTQYF. The DNA read from the CDR3 is TGTGCCAGCAGCCCACCAGCGAGCACAGATACG. The chain recombines TRBV13 with TRBJ2-3; D remains ambiguous. The read terminates 3 residues ahead of where the CDR3 ends, so the germline J gene completes it. This CDR3 contains 14 residues. Germline assignment: CDR1 PRHDT and CDR2 FYEKMQ (reference sequence). V shed 5 bases and J shed 0 bases, with 9 bases lying between them.

This clone has a count of ten or more. The read comes to an end 3 residues before the CDR3 does, leaving the germline J gene to fill in the end. The genes are TRBV19 and TRBJ2-3, with D possibly being TRBD1 or TRBD2 (5 bases each). This CDR3 comprises 14 residues. V lost 4 bases to trimming and J lost 3 bases, with 11 bases between them. The germline V gene encodes CDR1 LNHDA and CDR2 SQIVND (reference sequence). The CDR3 here is CASSKIGETDTQYF. Partial CDR3 DNA: TGTGCCAGTAGTAAGATAGGGGAGACAGATACG.

This clone was seen repeatedly, ten times or more. Coverage ceases 3 residues before the CDR3 finishes, and the germline J gene fills in the end. This sequence joins TRBV14 and TRBJ1-1; the D is unclear. This CDR3 spans 13 amino acids. V was cut by 4 bases and J by 1 base, with 7 bases left in between. Germline CDR1 is SGHDN and CDR2 is FVKESK. Incomplete CDR3 DNA: TGTGCCAGCAGCCGGACTGCGAACACTGAA. Encoded protein: CASSRTANTE. The entire CDR3 sequence reads CASSRTANTEAFF.

The table lists this clone with many counts. The read finishes 3 residues shy of the CDR3 end, and the germline J gene is used to complete it. V is TRBV7-6 and J is TRBJ2-5; the match to TRBD2 covers 9 bases. CDR3 length: 14 amino acids. Germline V gene lookup returns CDR1 SGHVS and CDR2 FNYEAQ. After removal of 5 bases from V and 3 bases from J, the junction contained 4 bases not matched to a gene. The CDR3 DNA, read in part, is TGTGCCAGCAGCCCTGGGACTAGCAAAGAGACC. This translates into CASSPGTSKET. Given in full, the CDR3 is CASSPGTSKETQYF.

This clone was detected ten times or more. Sequencing ends 3 residues short of the CDR3 end; the germline J gene provides the rest. The chain carries TRBV5-1 and TRBJ2-1, with 9 nucleotides matching TRBD2. CDR3 length: 19 residues. The V and J ends lost 5 bases and 5 bases, in that order; junction bases with no gene match: 20. Germline V CDR1 and CDR2: SGHRS, YFSETQ. CDR3 loop: CASRDYQVAGVSRNNEQFF. The sequenced part of the CDR3 DNA is TGCGCCAGCAGAGATTACCAGGTAGCGGGAGTGTCGAGGAACAATGAG.

This clone appeared many times. The CDR3 end falls 3 residues outside the read, so it is completed with the germline J gene. V gene TRBV30 combines with J gene TRBJ2-3; D is ambiguous. V was pared by 2 bases and J by 5 bases, with 5 bases between. From germline, CDR1 is GTSNPN and CDR2 SVGIG (reference sequence). There are 11 residues in the CDR3. This CDR3 reads CAWSRQDTQYF. CDR3 DNA, as far as it was read: TGTGCCTGGAGTAGACAAGATACG.

There are many counts of this clone. This CDR3 is CASSSYRDRGKGSGANVLTF. The CDR3 DNA, read in part, is TGTGCCAGCAGCTCGTACCGGGACAGGGGTAAAGGGTCTGGGGCCAACGTC. The rearrangement uses TRBV7-1 and TRBJ2-6; 10 bases are a match to TRBD1. Read data end 3 residues before the CDR3 end; the end is taken from the germline J gene. TRBV7-1 is an ORF; its function is uncertain. The V and J ends lost 3 bases and 1 base, in that order; junction bases with no gene match: 12. The CDR3 runs to 20 residues.

Ten or more counts support this clone. The CDR3 goes on 3 residues after the read ends, and that part is filled in from the germline J gene. The chain is built from TRBV30 and TRBJ2-7; 8 bases match TRBD2. J lost 3 bases, V lost 5 bases, and 12 bases had no gene match. The CDR3 is made up of 15 amino acids. Germline V gives CDR1 GTSNPN, CDR2 SVGIG (reference sequence). Incomplete CDR3 DNA: TGTGCCTGGGGGGGTAGCGGGGCACCGGGCTACGAG. Its translation is CAWGGSGAPGYE. From start to end, the CDR3 is CAWGGSGAPGYEQYF.

This clone was counted at least ten times. Read sequence stops 3 residues before the CDR3 end, and the germline J gene provides the missing end. The gene calls are TRBV10-1 and TRBJ2-2; 8 nucleotides match TRBD1. CDR1 is WNHNN, CDR2 SYGVQD, per germline (reference sequence). Germline trimming cut 7 bases from V and 6 bases from J; bases unmatched to any gene: 4. This CDR3 has 13 residues. The CDR3 is CASKDRESGELFF. CDR3 DNA, as far as it was read: TGCGCCAGCAAGGACAGGGAATCCGGGGAG.

This clone was counted at least ten times. The observed sequence ends 3 residues before the CDR3 terminus, with the missing tail filled in from the germline J gene. The chain couples TRBV5-1 to TRBJ1-1; 9 bases align to TRBD1. Unmatched junction bases numbered 2, after V lost 4 bases and J lost 4 bases. The CDR3 has 13 amino acids. Germline V lookup: CDR1 SGHRS, CDR2 YFSETQ. Incomplete CDR3 DNA: TGCGCCAGCAGCGTGGGACAGGGCACTGAA. It codes for CASSVGQGTE. The entire CDR3 is CASSVGQGTEAFF.

This clone was picked up many times. The read ends 3 residues before the CDR3 terminus; that terminus is restored from the germline J gene. The V gene is TRBV20-1, the J gene TRBJ2-4; TRBD2 aligns across 9 bases. The CDR3 consists of 17 residues. Per the germline V gene, CDR1 is DFQATT and CDR2 is SNEGSKA (reference sequence). Losses at the gene ends were 5 bases for V and 1 base for J; bases not matched to a gene: 12. CDR3 residues: CSAAGGSGRTAKNIQYF. The CDR3 bases that were read are TGCAGTGCTGCAGGAGGTAGCGGGAGAACGGCCAAAAACATT.

This clone is categorized as medium-sized. From the germline J gene comes the end of the CDR3, since the read stops 3 residues before it. The rearrangement joins TRBV14 to TRBJ2-1; 9 bases are a match to TRBD1. V dropped 4 bases and J dropped 8; count of bases not matched to a gene: 9. Germline CDR1 and CDR2: SGHDN and FVKESK. This CDR3 has 15 residues. The covered CDR3 bases are TGTGCCAGCAGCCCTCGGGACAGGGAGTTTGATGAG. It yields the protein CASSPRDREFDE. The whole CDR3 protein reads CASSPRDREFDEQFF.

The table lists this clone with many counts. Coverage ceases 3 residues before the CDR3 finishes, and the germline J gene fills in the end. In the same sample, other DNA sequences code for this CDR3. V is TRBV6-2 or TRBV6-3 and J is TRBJ2-1, with 11 nucleotides matching TRBD2. The CDR3 totals 16 residues. The germline V gene has CDR1 MNHEY and CDR2 SVGEGT. The V segment lost 7 bases and the J segment 4 bases; nucleotides outside the gene matches: 9. CDR3 DNA (partial): TGTGCCAGCACTTATGGTAGCGGGAGGGGATACAATGAG. The encoded protein is CASTYGSGRGYNE. The entire CDR3 sequence reads CASTYGSGRGYNEQFF.

This clone was counted many times. The read stops 3 residues short of the end of the CDR3; the missing end is completed from the germline J gene. The chain has TRBV20-1 and TRBJ1-4; 7 bases fit TRBD1. The CDR3 is made up of 12 amino acids. Germline V gene data show CDR1 as DFQATT and CDR2 as SNEGSKA (reference sequence). CDR3 bases read: TGCAAAAACGGGACAGATAATGAAAAA. Translated: CKNGTDNEK. The complete CDR3 protein is CKNGTDNEKLFF.

This clone appeared a few times. The missing CDR3 end, 3 residues past where the read stops, is filled in from the germline J gene. V gene TRBV11-2 combines with J gene TRBJ2-5; D is possibly TRBD1 (6 bases). Germline CDR1 reads SGHAT; CDR2 reads FQNNGV. This CDR3 spans 14 amino acids. V was pared by 5 bases and J by 1 base, with 11 bases between. The CDR3 region is CASSVRTVQETQYF. The CDR3 DNA, read in part, is TGTGCCAGCAGCGTAAGGACAGTCCAAGAGACC.

This clone has a count of ten or more. The read is 3 residues too short to cover the CDR3 end, so that end is filled in from the germline J gene. V is TRBV5-1 and J is TRBJ2-6; D tentatively fits TRBD1 or TRBD2 (6 bases each). Deletions cut 4 bases from V and 3 bases from J, with 14 bases between. CDR1 is SGHRS, CDR2 YFSETQ, per germline. CDR3 length: 16 residues. Here the CDR3 reads CASSTEGGGGANVLTF. Partial CDR3 DNA: TGCGCCAGCAGCACCGAAGGGGGAGGTGGGGCCAACGTC.

This clone was recorded many times. The read terminates 3 residues ahead of where the CDR3 ends, so the germline J gene completes it. V usage is TRBV2 and J usage is TRBJ1-2, with unresolved D. Germline V CDR1 and CDR2: SNHLY, FYNNEI. CDR3 length: 14 amino acids. CDR3 in amino acids: CASSEPELPRGYTF. CDR3 DNA (partial): TGTGCCAGCAGTGAACCGGAACTGCCCAGGGGC.

Comments on this clone: Sequencing ends 3 residues short of the CDR3 end; the germline J gene provides the rest. The V gene is TRBV30, the J gene TRBJ1-2, with D possibly TRBD1 on 5 matching bases. Germline values: CDR1 GTSNPN, CDR2 SVGIG (reference sequence). V lost 2 bases and J 4 bases, leaving 17 bases between the germline ends. The CDR3 totals 15 residues. The CDR3 loop reads CAWSRLGHPSYGYTF. The CDR3 bases that were read are TGTGCCTGGAGTAGGCTGGGGCACCCTTCCTATGGC.

This clone has at least ten counts. The observed sequence ends 3 residues before the CDR3 terminus, with the missing tail filled in from the germline J gene. The gene calls are TRBV19 and TRBJ1-2; D possibly corresponds to TRBD1 (6 bases). Germline CDR1 and CDR2: LNHDA and SQIVND (reference sequence). The V end was cut by 9 bases, the J end by 1 base, with 12 bases between. This CDR3 is built from 13 residues. CDR3 DNA (partial): TGTGCCAGCCGACGGGACATTAACTATGGC. Amino acids: CASRRDINYG. The CDR3 as a whole reads CASRRDINYGYTF.